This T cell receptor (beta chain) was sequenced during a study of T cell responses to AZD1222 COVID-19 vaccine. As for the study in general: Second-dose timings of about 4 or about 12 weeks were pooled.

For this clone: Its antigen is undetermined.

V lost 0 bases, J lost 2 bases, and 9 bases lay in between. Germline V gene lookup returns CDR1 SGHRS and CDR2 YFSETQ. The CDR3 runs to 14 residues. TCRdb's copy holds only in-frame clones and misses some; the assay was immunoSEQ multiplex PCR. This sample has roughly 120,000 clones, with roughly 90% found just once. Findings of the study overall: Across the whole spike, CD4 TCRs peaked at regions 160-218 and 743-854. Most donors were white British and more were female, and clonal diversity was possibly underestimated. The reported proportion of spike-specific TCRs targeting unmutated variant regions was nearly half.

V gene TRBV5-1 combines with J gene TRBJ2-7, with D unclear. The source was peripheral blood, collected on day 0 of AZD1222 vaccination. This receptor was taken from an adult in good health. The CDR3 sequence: CASSLVGGTYEQYF. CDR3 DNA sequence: TGCGCCAGCAGCTTGGTAGGCGGCACCTACGAGCAGTACTTC.